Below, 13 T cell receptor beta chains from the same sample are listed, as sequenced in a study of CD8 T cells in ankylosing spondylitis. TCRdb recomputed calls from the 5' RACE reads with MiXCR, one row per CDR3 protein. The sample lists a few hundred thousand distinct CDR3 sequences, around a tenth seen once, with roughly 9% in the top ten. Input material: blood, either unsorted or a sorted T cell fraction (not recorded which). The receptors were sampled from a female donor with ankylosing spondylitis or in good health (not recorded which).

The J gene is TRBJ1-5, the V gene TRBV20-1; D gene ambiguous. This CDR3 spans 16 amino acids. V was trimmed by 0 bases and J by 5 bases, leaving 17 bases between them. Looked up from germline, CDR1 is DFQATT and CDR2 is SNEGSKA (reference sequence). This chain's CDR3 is CSARDLAVYPDQPQHF. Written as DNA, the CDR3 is TGCAGTGCTAGAGATCTCGCGGTGTACCCGGATCAGCCCCAGCATTTT.

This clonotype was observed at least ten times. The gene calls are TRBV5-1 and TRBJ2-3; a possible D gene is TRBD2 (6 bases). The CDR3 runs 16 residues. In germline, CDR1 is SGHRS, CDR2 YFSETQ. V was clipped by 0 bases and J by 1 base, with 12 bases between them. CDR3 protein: CASSLGTGAGTDTQYF. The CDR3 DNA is TGCGCCAGCAGCTTGGGCACGGGAGCTGGCACAGATACGCAGTATTTT.

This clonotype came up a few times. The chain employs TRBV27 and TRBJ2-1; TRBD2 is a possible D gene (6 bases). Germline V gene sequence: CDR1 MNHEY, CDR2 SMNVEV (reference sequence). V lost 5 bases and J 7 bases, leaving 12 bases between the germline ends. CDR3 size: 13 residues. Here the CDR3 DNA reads TGTGCCAGCAGTCCGACTAGGGGTAATGAGCAGTTCTTC. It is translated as CASSPTRGNEQFF.

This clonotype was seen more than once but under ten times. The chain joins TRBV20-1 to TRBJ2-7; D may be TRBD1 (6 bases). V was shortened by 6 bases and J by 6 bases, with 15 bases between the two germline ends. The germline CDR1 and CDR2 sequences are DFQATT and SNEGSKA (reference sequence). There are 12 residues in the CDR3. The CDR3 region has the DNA TGCAGTGCGACGACAGGAAGGGTCGAGCAGTACTTC. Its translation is CSATTGRVEQYF.

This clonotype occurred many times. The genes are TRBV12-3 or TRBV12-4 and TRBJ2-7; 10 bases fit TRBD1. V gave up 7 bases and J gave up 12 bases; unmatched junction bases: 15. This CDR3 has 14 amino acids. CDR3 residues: CASTPLGGQGPWYF. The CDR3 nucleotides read TGTGCCAGCACTCCTTTGGGGGGACAGGGGCCTTGGTACTTC.

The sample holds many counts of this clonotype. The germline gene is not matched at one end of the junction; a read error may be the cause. The CDR3 DNA is TGCAGTGCGAGAGGTCATTACCGGGCCCTCACAGATACGCAGTATTTT. Its protein product is CSARGHYRALTDTQYF. The J gene is TRBJ2-3, the V gene TRBV20-1; D is uncertain. Germline values: CDR1 DFQATT, CDR2 SNEGSKA (reference sequence). This CDR3 is built from 16 residues.

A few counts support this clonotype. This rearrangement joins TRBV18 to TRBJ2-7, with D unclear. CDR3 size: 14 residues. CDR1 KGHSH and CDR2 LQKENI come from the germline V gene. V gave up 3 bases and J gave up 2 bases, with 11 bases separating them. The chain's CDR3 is CASSPKIQPYEQYF. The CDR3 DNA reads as TGTGCCAGCTCACCGAAGATCCAGCCCTACGAGCAGTACTTC.

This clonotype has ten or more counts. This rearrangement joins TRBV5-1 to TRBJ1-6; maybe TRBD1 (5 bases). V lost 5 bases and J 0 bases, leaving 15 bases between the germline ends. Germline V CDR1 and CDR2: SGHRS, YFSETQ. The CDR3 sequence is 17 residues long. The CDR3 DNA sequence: TGCGCCAGCAGGGACAAACGAGAGAGCTCCTATAATTCACCCCTCCACTTT. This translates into CASRDKRESSYNSPLHF.

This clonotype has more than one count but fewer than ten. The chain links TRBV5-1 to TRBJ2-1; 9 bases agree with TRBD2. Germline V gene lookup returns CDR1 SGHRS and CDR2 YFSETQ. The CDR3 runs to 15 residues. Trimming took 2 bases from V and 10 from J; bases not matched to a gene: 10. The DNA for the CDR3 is TGCGCCAGCAGCTTTTTGCCTAGCGGGACCTTGGAGCAGTTCTTC. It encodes CASSFLPSGTLEQFF.

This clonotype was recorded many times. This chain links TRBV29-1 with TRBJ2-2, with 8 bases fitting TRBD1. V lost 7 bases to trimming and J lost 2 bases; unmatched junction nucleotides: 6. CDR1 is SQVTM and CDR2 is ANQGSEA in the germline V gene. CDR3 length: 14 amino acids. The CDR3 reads CSAGQATNTGELFF. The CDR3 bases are TGCAGCGCGGGACAGGCTACAAACACCGGGGAGCTGTTTTTT.

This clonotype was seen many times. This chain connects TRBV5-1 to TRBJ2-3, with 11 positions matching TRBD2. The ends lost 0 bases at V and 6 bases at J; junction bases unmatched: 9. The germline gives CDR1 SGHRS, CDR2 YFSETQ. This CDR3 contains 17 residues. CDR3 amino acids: CASSLGPASGGTDTQYF. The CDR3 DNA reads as TGCGCCAGCAGCTTGGGGCCCGCTAGCGGGGGGACGGATACGCAGTATTTT.

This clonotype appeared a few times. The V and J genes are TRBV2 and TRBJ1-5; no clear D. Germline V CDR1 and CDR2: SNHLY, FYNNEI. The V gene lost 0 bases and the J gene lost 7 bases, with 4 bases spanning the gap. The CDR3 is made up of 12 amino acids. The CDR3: CASSEAQQPQHF. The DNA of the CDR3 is TGTGCCAGCAGTGAAGCGCAACAGCCCCAGCATTTT.

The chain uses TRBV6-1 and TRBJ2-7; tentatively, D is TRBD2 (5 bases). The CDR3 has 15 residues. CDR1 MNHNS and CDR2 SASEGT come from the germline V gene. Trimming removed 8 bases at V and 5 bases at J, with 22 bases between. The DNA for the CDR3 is TGTGCCAGCTCTTATGTGTCCACGGACTTTCACGAGCAGTACTTC. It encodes CASSYVSTDFHEQYF.